These T cell receptor beta chains were read from a single sample in a study of control samples from healthy donors and cancer patients. This table comes from immunoSEQ multiplex PCR, and its TCRdb copy is limited to in-frame clones, with some not included. The data contain 150,000 to 200,000 clones, roughly nine tenths of them singletons. Input material: blood. All receptors derive from a woman in her thirties in good health. Both conserved end residues are part of each CDR3. D genes are given only for firm matches. Where a row states a size, it is once, few, many or the class of an expanded clone; other rows omit it.

J,D,V,size,CDR3,DNA
TRBJ2-4,NA,TRBV18,NA,CASSPARNIQYF,TGTGCCAGCTCCCCGGCGCGGAACATTCAGTACTTC
TRBJ1-1,TRBD1,TRBV6-5,NA,CASRGQGAGDTEAFF,TGTGCCAGCAGGGGACAGGGGGCGGGAGACACTGAAGCTTTCTTT
TRBJ2-7,NA,TRBV10-3,NA,CAISESPRQGYEQYF,TGTGCCATCAGTGAGTCTCCGAGACAAGGTTACGAGCAGTACTTC
TRBJ2-5,TRBD2,TRBV4-1,NA,CASSQRGDQETQYF,TGCGCCAGCAGCCAACGGGGGGATCAAGAGACCCAGTACTTC
TRBJ2-1,TRBD2,TRBV3-1/TRBV3-2,NA,CASSRTSGSYNEQFF,TGTGCCAGCAGCCGGACTAGCGGCTCCTACAATGAGCAGTTCTTC
TRBJ1-1,NA,TRBV7-9,many,CASSLESRHTEAFF,TGTGCCAGCAGCTTAGAATCGCGGCACACTGAAGCTTTCTTT
TRBJ2-3,NA,TRBV6-5,NA,CASSLVGRTDTQYF,TGTGCCAGCAGTTTAGTGGGCCGCACAGATACGCAGTATTTT
TRBJ1-1,NA,TRBV27,NA,CASSPGQPGNTEAFF,TGTGCCAGCAGTCCCGGACAGCCCGGGAACACTGAAGCTTTCTTT
TRBJ2-3,NA,TRBV6-5,NA,CASSPPGGYTQYF,TGTGCCAGCAGTCCCCCCGGGGGTTATACGCAGTATTTT
TRBJ2-7,TRBD2,TRBV9,NA,CASSPGTSGSYEQYF,TGTGCCAGCAGCCCCGGGACTAGCGGTTCCTACGAGCAGTACTTC
TRBJ2-1,TRBD2,TRBV18,NA,CASSPPGLAEQFF,TGTGCCAGCTCACCACCGGGACTAGCGGAGCAGTTCTTC
TRBJ1-4,NA,TRBV28,NA,CASSFSPAGNEKLFF,TGTGCCAGCAGTTTTTCCCCGGCTGGTAATGAAAAACTGTTTTTT
TRBJ1-3,NA,TRBV9,NA,CASSVDPDGVHSGNTIYF,TGTGCCAGCAGCGTAGACCCCGATGGGGTCCACTCTGGAAACACCATATATTTT
TRBJ1-5,TRBD1,TRBV2,NA,CASSGTGGFYQPQHF,TGTGCCAGCAGTGGGACAGGGGGCTTTTATCAGCCCCAGCATTTT
TRBJ1-3,NA,TRBV6-1,NA,CASSEYERNTIYF,TGTGCCAGCAGTGAATATGAACGAAACACCATATATTTT
TRBJ1-1,TRBD1,TRBV2,NA,CASSDRGQDQTEAFF,TGTGCCAGCAGTGATCGGGGACAGGACCAAACTGAAGCTTTCTTT
TRBJ1-6,TRBD1,TRBV10-3,NA,CAITSGTGDSPLHF,TGTGCCATCACCTCCGGGACAGGGGATTCACCCCTCCACTTT
TRBJ1-4,NA,TRBV30,NA,CAWSVPEGAEKLFF,TGTGCCTGGAGTGTACCTGAGGGAGCAGAAAAACTGTTTTTT
TRBJ2-1,NA,TRBV6-5,NA,CASRGPGEQFF,TGTGCCAGCAGGGGACCTGGTGAGCAGTTCTTC
TRBJ2-7,NA,TRBV6-6,NA,CASSYSQGGYEQYF,TGTGCCAGCAGTTACTCACAGGGAGGGTACGAGCAGTACTTC
TRBJ1-2,TRBD1,TRBV2,NA,CASTGDRTNYGYTF,TGTGCCAGCACAGGGGACAGGACTAACTATGGCTACACCTTC
TRBJ1-2,NA,TRBV5-6,NA,CASSFRDTRNYGYTF,TGTGCCAGCAGCTTTCGGGACACCCGCAACTATGGCTACACCTTC
TRBJ2-2,NA,TRBV24-1,NA,CATSRGHTGELFF,TGTGCCACCAGTCGGGGTCACACCGGGGAGCTGTTTTTT
TRBJ1-4,NA,TRBV4-3,NA,CASSQETRPSNPNEKLFF,TGCGCCAGCAGCCAAGAAACGAGGCCATCCAATCCTAATGAAAAACTGTTTTTT
TRBJ1-2,NA,TRBV4-2,NA,CASSQGRGRSGYGYTF,TGTGCCAGCAGCCAAGGTCGGGGTCGATCGGGCTATGGCTACACCTTC
TRBJ1-2,TRBD1,TRBV28,NA,CASSLGSRGRNYGYTF,TGTGCCAGCAGTTTAGGGTCGAGGGGGCGAAACTATGGCTACACCTTC
TRBJ2-1,NA,TRBV5-1,NA,CASSSGLVSEGNDEQFF,TGCGCCAGCAGTTCGGGTTTGGTGTCCGAGGGTAACGATGAGCAGTTCTTC
TRBJ2-7,NA,TRBV28,NA,CASSFGPGPTYEQYF,TGTGCCAGCAGTTTTGGGCCAGGACCTACCTACGAGCAGTACTTC
TRBJ1-2,TRBD1,TRBV2,NA,CASSADRANYGYTF,TGTGCCAGCAGTGCGGACAGGGCCAACTATGGCTACACCTTC
TRBJ2-2,NA,TRBV6-2/TRBV6-3,NA,CASSYGSSGELFF,TGTGCCAGCAGTTACGGTTCTTCCGGGGAGCTGTTTTTT
TRBJ2-3,TRBD2,TRBV5-8,NA,CASSPRTSGRGADTQYF,TGTGCCAGCAGCCCACGGACTAGCGGGAGGGGAGCAGATACGCAGTATTTT
TRBJ2-5,NA,TRBV12-5,NA,CASGWTVQETQYF,TGTGCTAGTGGATGGACAGTCCAAGAGACCCAGTACTTC
TRBJ2-1,NA,TRBV4-2,NA,CASSQDRSQFF,TGTGCCAGCAGCCAGGACCGCTCCCAGTTCTTC
TRBJ2-1,NA,TRBV7-3,NA,CASSLLRSGSYNEQFF,TGTGCCAGCAGCTTACTTCGGAGCGGCTCCTACAATGAGCAGTTCTTC
TRBJ2-3,TRBD2,TRBV2,NA,CASSRTSSVPDTQYF,TGTGCCAGCAGTCGGACTAGTTCCGTCCCAGATACGCAGTATTTT
TRBJ2-5,TRBD2,TRBV5-1,NA,CASSFPASGNQETQYF,TGCGCCAGCAGCTTTCCGGCTAGCGGGAACCAAGAGACCCAGTACTTC
TRBJ1-4,NA,TRBV4-1,NA,CASSPGWGAPNEKLFF,TGCGCCAGCAGCCCAGGGTGGGGGGCGCCTAATGAAAAACTGTTTTTT
TRBJ1-1,TRBD1,TRBV6-5,NA,CASRRGQGMNTEAFF,TGTGCCAGCCGGCGGGGACAGGGTATGAACACTGAAGCTTTCTTT
TRBJ1-5,TRBD1,TRBV18,NA,CASSQQGSNQPQHF,TGTGCCAGCTCACAACAGGGGAGCAATCAGCCCCAGCATTTT
TRBJ2-2,TRBD2,TRBV9,NA,CASSTPPGGTKNTGELFF,TGTGCCAGCAGCACTCCCCCGGGGGGGACCAAGAACACCGGGGAGCTGTTTTTT